A selection of T cell receptor beta chains follows, all from one sample in a study of cytomegalovirus exposure and HLA in healthy donors. This table comes from immunoSEQ multiplex PCR, and its TCRdb copy is limited to in-frame clones, with some not included. The data hold over 150,000 clones, with about 80% observed a single time. Sequencing was performed on PBMCs. All receptors come from a man aged 45-65 years in good health and CMV-seropositive. Both conserved end residues are part of each CDR3. The D gene is left open where the match is weak. Clone size is stated in some rows and not others, as once, few, many or a class when expanded.

J | size | V | D | CDR3 | DNA
TRBJ2-7 | NA | TRBV19 | NA | CASSIRDGQTSYEQYF | TGTGCCAGTAGTATACGCGACGGACAGACCTCCTACGAGCAGTACTTC
TRBJ1-1 | NA | TRBV27 | NA | CASTKVQGTEAFF | TGTGCCAGCACCAAAGTTCAGGGCACTGAAGCTTTCTTT
TRBJ2-5 | NA | TRBV13 | TRBD2 | CASSLPTSDEPFGTQYF | TGTGCCAGCAGCCTGCCGACTAGCGACGAACCTTTTGGGACCCAGTACTTC
TRBJ2-7 | NA | TRBV19 | NA | CASSIAALAAGSYEQYF | TGTGCCAGTAGTATAGCGGCGTTGGCCGCCGGGTCCTACGAGCAGTACTTC
TRBJ1-6 | NA | TRBV10-2 | TRBD1 | CATEQGAGNSPLHF | TGCGCCACAGAACAGGGGGCGGGTAATTCACCCCTCCACTTT
TRBJ2-1 | NA | TRBV6-1 | NA | CASQQISYNEQFF | TGTGCCAGCCAACAGATTTCATACAATGAGCAGTTCTTC
TRBJ1-1 | NA | TRBV25-1 | NA | CASSARASGDTEAFF | TGTGCCAGCAGTGCAAGAGCCTCGGGGGACACTGAAGCTTTCTTT
TRBJ1-1 | NA | TRBV9 | NA | CASSVGLLMNTEAFF | TGTGCCAGCAGCGTGGGACTTTTGATGAACACTGAAGCTTTCTTT
TRBJ1-4 | NA | TRBV30 | NA | CAWSVRRGGSEKLFF | TGTGCCTGGAGTGTACGGAGGGGGGGAAGTGAAAAACTGTTTTTT
TRBJ2-3 | NA | TRBV5-1 | NA | CASSAKSSTDTQYF | TGCGCCAGCAGCGCCAAGAGTTCCACAGATACGCAGTATTTT
TRBJ1-6 | NA | TRBV9 | TRBD1 | CASSSGTGYNSPLHF | TGTGCCAGCAGCTCGGGGACAGGGTATAATTCACCCCTCCACTTT
TRBJ2-1 | NA | TRBV14 | NA | CASSQDESTYNEQFF | TGTGCCAGCAGCCAAGATGAGAGTACCTACAATGAGCAGTTCTTC
TRBJ2-1 | NA | TRBV27 | TRBD1 | CASSLSRTGSYEQFF | TGTGCCAGCAGTTTATCGCGGACAGGGTCGTATGAGCAGTTCTTC
TRBJ2-2 | NA | TRBV4-2 | NA | CASSQELARTGELFF | TGTGCCAGCAGCCAAGAGTTAGCACGCACCGGGGAGCTGTTTTTT
TRBJ1-1 | few | TRBV30 | TRBD1 | CAWIDRAGAEAFF | TGTGCCTGGATAGACAGGGCGGGCGCTGAAGCTTTCTTT
TRBJ2-7 | NA | TRBV30 | TRBD1 | CAGRTGGSYEQYF | TGTGCCGGACGGACAGGGGGCTCCTACGAGCAGTACTTC
TRBJ1-3 | NA | TRBV5-4 | NA | CASSSLEAGGNTIYF | TGTGCCAGCAGCTCCCTCGAGGCTGGTGGAAACACCATATATTTT
TRBJ2-1 | NA | TRBV30 | NA | CAWRIGGARQFF | TGTGCCTGGAGGATTGGCGGGGCGCGTCAATTCTTC
TRBJ2-2 | NA | TRBV6-5 | NA | CASSRPGFTGELFF | TGTGCCAGCAGCCGCCCGGGGTTCACCGGGGAGCTGTTTTTT
TRBJ2-1 | NA | TRBV28 | NA | CASRRDSRNEQFF | TGTGCCAGCAGACGAGATAGCCGCAATGAGCAGTTCTTC
TRBJ1-4 | NA | TRBV5-1 | TRBD1 | CASSQTYRGLEKLFF | TGCGCCAGCAGCCAAACCTACAGGGGGCTCGAAAAACTGTTTTTT
TRBJ2-7 | NA | TRBV6-1 | NA | CASSPDSGVGEQYF | TGTGCCAGCAGCCCAGACAGTGGGGTGGGCGAGCAGTACTTC
TRBJ1-6 | NA | TRBV18 | TRBD1 | CASSPLSLTGGSSPLHF | TGTGCCAGCTCACCACTATCGCTGACAGGGGGTAGTTCACCCCTCCACTTT
TRBJ1-5 | NA | TRBV2 | TRBD1 | CASSRDRGNNQPQHF | TGTGCCAGCAGTAGGGACAGAGGGAACAATCAGCCCCAGCATTTT
TRBJ1-6 | NA | TRBV19 | NA | CASSREDTFSYNSPLHF | TGTGCCAGTAGTAGGGAGGACACCTTCTCCTATAATTCACCCCTCCACTTT
TRBJ1-2 | NA | TRBV6-6 | NA | CASSYSTSNYGYTF | TGTGCCAGCAGTTACTCGACATCTAACTATGGCTACACCTTC
TRBJ1-6 | NA | TRBV11-2 | TRBD1 | CASSFGTGVSNSPLHF | TGTGCCAGCAGCTTTGGGACAGGGGTATCGAATTCACCCCTCCACTTT
TRBJ1-6 | few | TRBV28 | NA | CASSLPGVSPLHF | TGTGCCAGCAGTTTACCAGGGGTATCACCCCTCCACTTT
TRBJ2-1 | NA | TRBV6-1 | TRBD2 | CASNRDWGGNEQFF | TGTGCCAGCAACCGGGACTGGGGAGGGAATGAGCAGTTCTTC
TRBJ2-7 | NA | TRBV7-8 | TRBD1 | CASSPWTGRHYEQYF | TGTGCCAGCAGCCCGTGGACAGGAAGGCACTACGAGCAGTACTTC
TRBJ1-1 | once | TRBV15 | TRBD1 | CATSTLTGETEAFF | TGTGCCACCAGCACCTTGACAGGGGAAACTGAAGCTTTCTTT
TRBJ2-5 | NA | TRBV2 | TRBD2 | CASRGTSGETQYF | TGTGCCAGCAGGGGGACTAGCGGAGAGACCCAGTACTTC
TRBJ2-7 | NA | TRBV5-8 | TRBD1 | CASSSTNGRGLYEQYF | TGTGCCAGCAGCTCCACCAACGGCAGGGGGCTGTACGAGCAGTACTTC
TRBJ1-5 | NA | TRBV4-3 | NA | CASSEGVSGNQPQHF | TGCGCCAGCAGCGAAGGAGTTTCGGGCAATCAGCCCCAGCATTTT
TRBJ1-4 | once | TRBV6-1 | TRBD1 | CASVRGINEKLFF | TGTGCCAGCGTCAGGGGGATTAATGAAAAACTGTTTTTT
TRBJ2-5 | NA | TRBV10-2 | NA | CASSAETQYF | TGCGCCAGCAGCGCGGAGACCCAGTACTTC
TRBJ2-1 | few | TRBV7-6 | TRBD1 | CASSPKQGSSYNEQFF | TGTGCCAGCAGCCCTAAACAGGGGAGCTCCTACAATGAGCAGTTCTTC
TRBJ1-4 | NA | TRBV19 | NA | CASSIMRATNEKLFF | TGTGCCAGTAGTATTATGAGGGCAACTAATGAAAAACTGTTTTTT
TRBJ2-3 | NA | TRBV28 | NA | CASSSVGEGPDTQYF | TGTGCCAGCAGTTCGGTGGGCGAGGGCCCAGATACGCAGTATTTT
TRBJ1-2 | NA | TRBV9 | NA | CASSARSGDYGYTF | TGTGCCAGCAGCGCCCGATCAGGGGACTATGGCTACACCTTC
TRBJ1-5 | NA | TRBV2 | NA | CASSAPGLTSNRPQHF | TGTGCCAGCAGCGCTCCGGGACTAACTAGCAATCGGCCCCAGCATTTT
TRBJ2-2 | NA | TRBV2 | TRBD2 | CASSLGAGIFGELFF | TGTGCCAGCAGCCTAGGAGCGGGGATTTTCGGGGAGCTGTTTTTT
TRBJ1-1 | NA | TRBV28 | NA | CASSLQGNLNTEAFF | TGTGCCAGCAGTTTACAGGGGAACTTAAACACTGAAGCTTTCTTT
TRBJ1-5 | few | TRBV7-9 | NA | CASSFERNQPQHF | TGTGCCAGCAGCTTCGAGCGCAATCAGCCCCAGCATTTT
TRBJ2-7 | NA | TRBV19 | TRBD1 | CASSRTGATYEQYF | TGTGCCAGTAGTAGGACAGGGGCCACCTACGAGCAGTACTTC